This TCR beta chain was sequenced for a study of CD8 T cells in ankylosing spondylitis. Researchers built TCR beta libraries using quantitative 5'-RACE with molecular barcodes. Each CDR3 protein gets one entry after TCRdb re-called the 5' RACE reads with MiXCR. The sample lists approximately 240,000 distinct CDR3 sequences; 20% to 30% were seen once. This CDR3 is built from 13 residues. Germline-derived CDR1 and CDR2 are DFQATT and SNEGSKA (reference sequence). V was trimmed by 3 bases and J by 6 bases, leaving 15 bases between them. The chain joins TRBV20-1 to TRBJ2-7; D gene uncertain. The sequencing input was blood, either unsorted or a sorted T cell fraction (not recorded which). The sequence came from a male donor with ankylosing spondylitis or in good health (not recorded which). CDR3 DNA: TGCAGTGCTAGGGCTCAAGGCAGGTCCGAGCAGTACTTC. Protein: CSARAQGRSEQYF.